The entry that follows covers one TCR beta chain sequence. The antigen remains unidentified. The sample comes from a study of shared clonotypes between healthy human individuals. Study-level findings and limits: Blood alone was sampled, and tissue repertoires likely differ. Approximately 5% was the fraction of naive CD4 clonotypes found shared across several donors.

The germline V gene has CDR1 LGHNA and CDR2 YSLEER. The CDR3 has 15 residues. V lost 0 bases and J 5 bases, leaving 10 bases between the germline ends. Every one of the donors was a Caucasian adult that lived in Nashville, Tennessee. Each sorted subset replicate got 200 ng genomic DNA, 30,000 or so genomes. Clones were read by immunoSEQ multiplex PCR, and TCRdb kept only the in-frame ones, dropping some. The sample lists around 1.1 million clones, about 80% seen once, with 0.7% to 0.95% in the top ten. J is TRBJ1-4 and V is TRBV4-3; maybe TRBD1 (6 bases). Sequences were obtained from memory CD4+ T cells from PBMCs. As to subset: CD45RA-negative fraction. The receptor was isolated from a man between 18 and 35 years old in good health. Some clones in this sample may be carry-over from other donors' samples. CDR3 region: CASSQDTGTNEKLFF. CDR3 DNA sequence: TGCGCCAGCAGCCAAGATACAGGGACGAATGAAAAACTGTTTTTT.